This T cell receptor (beta chain) appears in the sequencing data of a study of response to subunit inactivated influenza vaccine. TCRdb re-called the RT-PCR reads through MiXCR, storing one row per CDR3 protein. The sample yields about half a million distinct CDR3 sequences, 7.6% seen once. Deletions cut 8 bases from V and 0 bases from J, with 8 bases between. The CDR3 consists of 13 residues. Germline V lookup: CDR1 MNHNY, CDR2 SVGAGI (reference sequence). The source of this sequence is a man between 50 and 69 years old who received an inactivated influenza vaccine. V is TRBV6-6 and J is TRBJ2-1, with no clear D. The sample in question was PBMCs from blood, obtained around 25 months after vaccination. CDR3 protein: CASVSSSYNEQFF. The DNA of the CDR3 is TGTGCCAGCGTATCGAGCTCCTACAATGAGCAGTTCTTC.